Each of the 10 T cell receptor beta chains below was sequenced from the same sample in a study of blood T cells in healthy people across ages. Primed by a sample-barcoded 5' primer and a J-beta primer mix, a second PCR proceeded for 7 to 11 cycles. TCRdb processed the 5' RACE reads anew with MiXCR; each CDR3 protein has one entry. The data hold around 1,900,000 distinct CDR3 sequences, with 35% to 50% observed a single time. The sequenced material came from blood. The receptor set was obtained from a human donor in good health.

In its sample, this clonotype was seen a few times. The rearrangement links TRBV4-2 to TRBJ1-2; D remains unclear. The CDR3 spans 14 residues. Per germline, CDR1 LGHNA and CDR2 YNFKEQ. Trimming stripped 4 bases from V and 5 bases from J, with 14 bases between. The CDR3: CASSPVSDDYGYTF. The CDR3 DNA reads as TGTGCCAGCAGCCCCGTATCCGATGATTATGGCTACACCTTC.

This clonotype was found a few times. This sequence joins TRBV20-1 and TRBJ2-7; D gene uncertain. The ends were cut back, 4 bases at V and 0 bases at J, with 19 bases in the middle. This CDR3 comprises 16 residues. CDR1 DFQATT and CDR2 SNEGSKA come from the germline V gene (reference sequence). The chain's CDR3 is CSAIPPTVDSSYEQYF. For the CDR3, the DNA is TGCAGTGCTATTCCCCCCACAGTTGATAGCTCCTACGAGCAGTACTTC.

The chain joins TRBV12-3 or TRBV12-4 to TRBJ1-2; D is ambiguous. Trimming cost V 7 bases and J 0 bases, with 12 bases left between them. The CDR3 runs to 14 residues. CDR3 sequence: CASTSPGSNYGYTF. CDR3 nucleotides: TGTGCCAGCACCAGCCCAGGATCTAACTATGGCTACACCTTC.

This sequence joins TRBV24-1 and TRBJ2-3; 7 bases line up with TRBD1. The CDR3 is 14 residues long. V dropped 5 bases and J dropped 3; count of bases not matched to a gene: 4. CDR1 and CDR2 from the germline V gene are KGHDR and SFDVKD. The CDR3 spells CATSGRGRTDTQYF. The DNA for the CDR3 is TGTGCCACCAGTGGTAGGGGGCGGACAGATACGCAGTATTTT.

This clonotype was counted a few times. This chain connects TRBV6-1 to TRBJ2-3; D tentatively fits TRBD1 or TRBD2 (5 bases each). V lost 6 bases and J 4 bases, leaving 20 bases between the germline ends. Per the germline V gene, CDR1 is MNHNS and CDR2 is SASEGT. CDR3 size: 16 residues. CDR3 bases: TGTGCCAGCAGCGGGAACTGGGGCTTGAGCGCAGATACGCAGTATTTT. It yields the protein CASSGNWGLSADTQYF.

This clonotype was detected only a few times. CDR3 DNA: TGTGCCAGCAGCTTAGCAGGGTCGTACGAAAAACTGTTTTTT. Residues: CASSLAGSYEKLFF. The chain recombines TRBV7-8 with TRBJ1-4; D gene ambiguous. Between the trimmed V and J ends, which lost 0 bases and 8 bases, there was a span of 10 bases. The CDR3 has 14 residues. Germline CDR1 reads SGHVS; CDR2 reads FQNEAQ.

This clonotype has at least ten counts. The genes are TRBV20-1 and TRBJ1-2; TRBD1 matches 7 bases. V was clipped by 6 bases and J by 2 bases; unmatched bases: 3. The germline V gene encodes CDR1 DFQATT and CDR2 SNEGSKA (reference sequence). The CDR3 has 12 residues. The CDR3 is CSAEQGNYGYTF. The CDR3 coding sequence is TGCAGTGCAGAACAGGGGAACTATGGCTACACCTTC.

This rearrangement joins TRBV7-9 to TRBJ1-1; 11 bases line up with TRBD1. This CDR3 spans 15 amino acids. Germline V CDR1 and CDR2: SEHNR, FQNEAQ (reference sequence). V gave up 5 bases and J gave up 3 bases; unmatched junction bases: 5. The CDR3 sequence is CASSPGQGADTEAFF. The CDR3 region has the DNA TGTGCCAGCAGCCCCGGACAGGGGGCGGACACTGAAGCTTTCTTT.

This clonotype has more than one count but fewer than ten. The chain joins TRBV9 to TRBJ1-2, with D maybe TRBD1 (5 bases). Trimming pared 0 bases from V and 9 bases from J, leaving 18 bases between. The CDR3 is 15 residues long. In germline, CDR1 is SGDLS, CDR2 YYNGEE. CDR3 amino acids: CASSVDGGGAWRYTF. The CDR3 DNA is TGTGCCAGCAGCGTAGATGGCGGGGGAGCATGGCGCTACACCTTC.

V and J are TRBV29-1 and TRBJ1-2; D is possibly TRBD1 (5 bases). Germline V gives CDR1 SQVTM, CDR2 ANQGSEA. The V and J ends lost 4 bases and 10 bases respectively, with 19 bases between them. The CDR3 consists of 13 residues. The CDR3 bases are TGCAGCGTTGGGAACCGGGACCCCGGGATCTACACCTTC. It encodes CSVGNRDPGIYTF.